This T cell receptor (beta chain) was recorded in a study of response to subunit inactivated influenza vaccine. Study-wide points: T cells newly recruited by each seasonal influenza vaccination are few, the authors suggested.

TCRdb processed the RT-PCR reads anew with MiXCR; each CDR3 protein has one entry. The sample shows roughly 700,000 distinct CDR3 sequences, more than 11% of them seen only once. This clonotype was seen a handful of times. Its antigen is unidentified. The CDR3 spans 14 residues. The ends were cut back, 4 bases at V and 5 bases at J, with 17 bases in the middle. In germline, CDR1 is DFQATT, CDR2 SNEGSKA (reference sequence). The rearrangement joins TRBV20-1 to TRBJ2-5; D might be TRBD1 or TRBD2, each matching 5 bases. This material consisted of PBMCs from blood, taken roughly 15 days before vaccination. This sequence was found in a man aged 45-65 years who received an inactivated influenza vaccine. CDR3 region: CSATDIVSVETQYF. The DNA of the CDR3 is TGCAGTGCTACGGACATTGTTAGCGTGGAGACCCAGTACTTC.